The T cell receptor (beta chain) described here comes from a study of HIV-infected patients and healthy controls. Study-wide results and caveats: Unequal distinct sequence numbers between patients and controls complicated comparisons. Healthy controls carried many MAIT alpha-chain CDR3s, while HIV+ repertoires had few. CDR3 sharing between individuals was lower in HIV-infected patients than in healthy controls.

Germline CDR1 reads MNHEY; CDR2 reads SMNVEV (reference sequence). The CDR3 totals 11 residues. Trimming took 6 bases from V and 3 from J, leaving 5 bases between them. Follow-up blood was drawn about 14 weeks, roughly three months, after antiretroviral therapy began. All unsorted peripheral T cells were captured because whole blood was used without fractionation. This clonotype was found many times. What it binds is unknown. Alpha and beta constant-region primers primed reverse transcription of 400 to 500 ng RNA. Alpha and beta chain libraries were made separately by chain-specific third strand synthesis with multiplexing indices. One entry per CDR3 protein, called by TCRdb with MiXCR from the 5' RACE reads. Counted here are 15,000 to 20,000 distinct CDR3 sequences, roughly 7.9% occurring once; the ten biggest clones make up approximately 21%.

The specimen was blood, collected during antiretroviral therapy. V gene TRBV27 combines with J gene TRBJ2-5, with D maybe TRBD2 (5 bases). The sequence was obtained from an adult with HIV infection. CDR3 region: CASRREETQYF. CDR3 nucleotide sequence: TGTGCCAGCAGGAGGGAAGAGACCCAGTACTTC.